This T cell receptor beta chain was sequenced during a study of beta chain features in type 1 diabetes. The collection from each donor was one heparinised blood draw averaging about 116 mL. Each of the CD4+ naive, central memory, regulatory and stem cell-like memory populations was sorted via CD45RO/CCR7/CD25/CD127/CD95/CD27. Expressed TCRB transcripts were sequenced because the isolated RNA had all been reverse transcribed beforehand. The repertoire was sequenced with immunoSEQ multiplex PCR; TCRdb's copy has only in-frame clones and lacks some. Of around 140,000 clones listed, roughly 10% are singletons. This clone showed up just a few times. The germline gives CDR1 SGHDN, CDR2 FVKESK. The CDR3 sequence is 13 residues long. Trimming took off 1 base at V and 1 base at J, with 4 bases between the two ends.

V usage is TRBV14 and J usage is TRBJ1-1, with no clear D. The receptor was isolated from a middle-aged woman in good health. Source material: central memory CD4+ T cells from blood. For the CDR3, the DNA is TGTGCCAGCAGCCAAGTCAGGAACACTGAAGCTTTCTTT. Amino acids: CASSQVRNTEAFF.